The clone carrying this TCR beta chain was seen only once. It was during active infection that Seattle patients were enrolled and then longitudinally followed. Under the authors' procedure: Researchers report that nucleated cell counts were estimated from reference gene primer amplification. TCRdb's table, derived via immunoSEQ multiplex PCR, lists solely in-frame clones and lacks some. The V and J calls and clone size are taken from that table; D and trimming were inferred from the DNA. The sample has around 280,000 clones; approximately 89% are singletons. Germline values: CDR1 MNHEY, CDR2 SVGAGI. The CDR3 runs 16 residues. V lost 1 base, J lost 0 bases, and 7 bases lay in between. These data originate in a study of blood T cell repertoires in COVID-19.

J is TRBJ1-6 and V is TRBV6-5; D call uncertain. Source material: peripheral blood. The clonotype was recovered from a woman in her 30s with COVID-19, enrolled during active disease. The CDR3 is CASSYFISSYNSPLHF. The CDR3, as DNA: TGTGCCAGCAGTTACTTTATCAGCTCCTATAATTCACCCCTCCACTTT.